The subject of this entry is one T cell receptor (beta chain). The entry originates in a study of blood T cell repertoires in COVID-19. Looking at the study overall: Nucleic acid was either cDNA or gDNA, and it came from T cells, B-cell-depleted T cells, or PBMCs.

Per the original data handling: Amplification from reference gene primers served as the basis for estimated nucleated cell counts. The data were produced by immunoSEQ multiplex PCR, yet TCRdb's version contains in-frame clones alone and is incomplete. The V and J calls and the clone size are those of that table, but D and trimming were determined from the DNA. This sample has more than 50,000 clones, with 76% found just once. Sequencing used peripheral blood. The sequence came from an elderly woman with acute or convalescent COVID-19.

The CDR3 region has the DNA TGTGCCAGCAGTTCACTAATACAGGGGGACTATGGCTACACCTTC. This gives the protein CASSSLIQGDYGYTF. The V gene is TRBV28, the J gene TRBJ1-2; TRBD1 matches 8 bases. V dropped 4 bases and J dropped 3; count of bases not matched to a gene: 7. This CDR3 spans 15 amino acids. CDR1 is MDHEN and CDR2 is SYDVKM in the germline V gene.